This T cell receptor beta chain was observed in a study of PD-1 blockade in classical Hodgkin lymphoma. With respect to this clone: Its antigen is as yet unknown.

The data were produced by immunoSEQ multiplex PCR, yet TCRdb's version contains in-frame clones alone and is incomplete. The sample has about 29,000 clones, about 85% seen once. All patients experienced relapse after autologous stem cell transplantation, and brentuximab vedotin exposure was variable. CD4+ T cells were purified from thawed PBMCs by negative selection. The CDR3 totals 15 residues. Unmatched junction bases numbered 7, after V lost 3 bases and J lost 5 bases. Germline V gives CDR1 SGHKS, CDR2 YYEKEE (reference sequence). General study points: Newly diagnosed patients reportedly had lower baseline TCR diversity than healthy donors. Among the patients, those starting nivolumab under 1 year after ASCT were excluded. Similar baseline diversity was found in complete responders and newly diagnosed patients. By C4D1, CD4+ diversity increased significantly, especially in complete responders.

The sequencing used CD4+ T cells from blood, collected at baseline. V usage is TRBV5-5 and J usage is TRBJ1-1; 10 nucleotides align to TRBD1. The TCR comes from a human donor with classical Hodgkin lymphoma. CDR3 region: CASSSRTGGGTEAFF. The CDR3 DNA reads as TGTGCCAGCAGCTCCAGGACAGGGGGTGGGACTGAAGCTTTCTTT.